Listed here are 13 T cell receptor beta chains from one sample, sequenced in a study of blood T cell repertoires in COVID-19. Using immunoSEQ multiplex PCR, the repertoire was profiled, and TCRdb retains in-frame clones only, with some absent. The sample contains about 200,000 clones, more than 85% of which appear only once. The sample was PBMCs or T cells enriched from blood (not recorded which). These receptors originate from a woman aged 40 to 55 in a cohort exposed to, infected with or recovered from COVID-19 (not recorded which).

This chain uses TRBV28 with TRBJ1-1; 11 bases match TRBD1. The CDR3 spans 17 residues. V lost 3 bases to trimming and J lost 3 bases; unmatched junction nucleotides: 9. Per germline, CDR1 MDHEN and CDR2 SYDVKM. CDR3 DNA: TGTGCCAGCAGTTTCATATTCGGACAGGGGGCGGACACTGAAGCTTTCTTT. It specifies CASSFIFGQGADTEAFF.

The chain uses TRBV10-3 and TRBJ1-1; 11 nucleotides line up with TRBD1. The CDR3 covers 16 residues. J was trimmed by 3 bases and V by 4 bases; bases with no gene match: 7. CDR1 is ENHRY, CDR2 SYGVKD, per germline. DNA of the CDR3: TGTGCCATCAGTGTGATGGGGACAGGGGGGGACACTGAAGCTTTCTTT. Translating it yields CAISVMGTGGDTEAFF.

The chain uses TRBV4-1 and TRBJ1-1, with 8 positions matching TRBD1. This CDR3 comprises 15 residues. From germline, CDR1 is MGHRA and CDR2 YSYEKL. J gave up 7 bases and V 3 bases, and 10 bases lay outside the gene matches. The CDR3 reads CASSQEGQEPDEAFF. CDR3 nucleotides: TGCGCCAGCAGCCAGGAGGGACAGGAGCCCGATGAAGCTTTCTTT.

The gene calls are TRBV27 and TRBJ2-5; 12 nucleotides match TRBD1. The CDR3 extends over 15 amino acids. Germline V lookup: CDR1 MNHEY, CDR2 SMNVEV (reference sequence). Unmatched junction bases numbered 2, after V lost 5 bases and J lost 1 base. CDR3 nucleotides: TGTGCCAGCAGTCTGGGACAGGGGGCCCAAGAGACCCAGTACTTC. It yields the protein CASSLGQGAQETQYF.

The chain combines TRBV7-9 with TRBJ1-1; D gene ambiguous. This CDR3 is built from 13 residues. In germline, CDR1 is SEHNR, CDR2 FQNEAQ (reference sequence). Trimming took off 3 bases at V and 6 bases at J, with 11 bases between the two ends. In nucleotides, the CDR3 is TGTGCCAGCAGCTTGGTACCGAGGGCTGAAGCTTTCTTT. Translation: CASSLVPRAEAFF. The whole variable domain, filled in from reference TRBV7-9 and TRBJ1-1, reads DTGVSQNPRHKITKRGQNVTFRCDPISEHNRLYWYRQTLGQGPEFLTYFQNEAQLEKSRLLSDRFSAERPKGSFSTLEIQRTEQGDSAMYLCASSLVPRAEAFFGQGTRLTVV.

The V and J genes are TRBV28 and TRBJ2-6; D remains unclear. Germline CDR1 MDHEN, CDR2 SYDVKM. CDR3 length: 15 amino acids. V lost 4 bases and J lost 1, with 8 bases in between. CDR3 sequence (DNA): TGTGCCAGCAGTTCTCCGGGTTCTGGGGCCAACGTCCTGACTTTC. This sequence encodes CASSSPGSGANVLTF. The full variable domain, in which reference TRBV28 and TRBJ2-6 provide the parts outside the CDR3, is DVKVTQSSRYLVKRTGEKVFLECVQDMDHENMFWYRQDPGLGLRLIYFSYDVKMKEKGDIPEGYSVSREKKERFSLILESASTNQTSMYLCASSSPGSGANVLTFGAGSRLTVL.

This clone was seen ten or more times. V is TRBV6-1 and J is TRBJ1-5; TRBD1 agrees at 7 bases. V was pared by 1 base and J by 6 bases, with 9 bases of the junction left unmatched. Germline-derived CDR1 and CDR2 are MNHNS and SASEGT. The CDR3 is 16 amino acids. CDR3 coding DNA: TGTGCCAGCAGTGAAGGGGTAGGGGGCGAGGGTCAGCCCCAGCATTTT. This gives the protein CASSEGVGGEGQPQHF.

The V gene is TRBV6-5, the J gene TRBJ2-2; 7 nucleotides line up with TRBD1. The CDR3 has 13 residues. V was pared by 6 bases and J by 3 bases, with 1 base of the junction left unmatched. The germline V gene has CDR1 MNHEY and CDR2 SVGAGI. CDR3 sequence (DNA): TGTGCCAGCAGAACAGGGGACACCGGGGAGCTGTTTTTT. Encoded protein: CASRTGDTGELFF.

The chain uses TRBV6-1 and TRBJ2-1; 7 bases match TRBD2. V shed 0 bases, J shed 4 bases, and the junction held 6 bases outside the gene matches. Germline loops: CDR1 MNHNS, CDR2 SASEGT. CDR3 length: 16 amino acids. CDR3 in amino acids: CASSEASGAPYNEQFF. As DNA, the CDR3 is TGTGCCAGCAGTGAAGCGAGCGGGGCGCCTTACAATGAGCAGTTCTTC.

This clone was seen more than once but under ten times. This chain joins TRBV10-3 and TRBJ2-7, with 7 bases aligning to TRBD1. In germline, CDR1 is ENHRY, CDR2 SYGVKD. The CDR3 loop spans 13 amino acids. Losses at the gene ends were 2 bases for V and 5 bases for J; bases not matched to a gene: 3. The DNA for the CDR3 is TGTGCCATCAGTGAGACAGGGGCCAACGAGCAGTACTTC. Amino acids: CAISETGANEQYF.

The chain uses TRBV3-1 (or the pseudogene TRBV3-2) and TRBJ2-7; TRBD1 aligns across 11 bases. CDR3 length: 16 amino acids. From germline, CDR1 is LGHDT and CDR2 YNNKEL (reference sequence). With V trimmed by 3 bases and J by 0 bases, 4 bases remained unmatched. CDR3 in DNA: TGTGCCAGCAGCCAGGGGACAGGGGGACTCTCCTACGAGCAGTACTTC. Its protein is CASSQGTGGLSYEQYF.

The rearrangement joins TRBV7-2 to TRBJ1-6, with 10 nucleotides matching TRBD1. J was trimmed by 7 bases and V by 3 bases; bases with no gene match: 3. This CDR3 has 15 residues. Germline CDR1 and CDR2: SGHTA and FQGNSA. DNA for the CDR3: TGTGCCAGCAGCTTGGGACAGGGGTACAATTCACCCCTCCACTTT. This translates into CASSLGQGYNSPLHF.

The chain couples TRBV13 to TRBJ2-5; the match to TRBD2 covers 14 bases. In germline, CDR1 is PRHDT, CDR2 FYEKMQ (reference sequence). The CDR3 sequence is 17 residues long. V dropped 4 bases and J dropped 5; count of bases not matched to a gene: 9. In DNA, the CDR3 is TGTGCCAGCAGCTCGCGCAGACTAGCGGGGGGGCACGAGACCCAGTACTTC. Translation: CASSSRRLAGGHETQYF. Full variable domain (outside the CDR3, taken from reference TRBV13 and TRBJ2-5): AAGVIQSPRHLIKEKRETATLKCYPIPRHDTVYWYQQGPGQDPQFLISFYEKMQSDKGSIPDRFSAQQFSDYHSELNMSSLELGDSALYFCASSSRRLAGGHETQYFGPGTRLLVL.